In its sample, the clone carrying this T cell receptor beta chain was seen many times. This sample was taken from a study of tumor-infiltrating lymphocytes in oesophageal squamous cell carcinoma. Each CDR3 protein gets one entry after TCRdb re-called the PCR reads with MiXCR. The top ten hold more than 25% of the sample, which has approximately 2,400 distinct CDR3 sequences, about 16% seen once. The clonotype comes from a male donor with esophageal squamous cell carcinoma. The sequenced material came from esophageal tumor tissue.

The CDR3 is CASSKGAGGTTGELFF. In DNA, the CDR3 is TGTGCCAGCAGCAAAGGGGCAGGGGGAACCACCGGGGAGCTGTTTTTT. This chain connects TRBV27 to TRBJ2-2; 7 bases map to TRBD1. Trimming took 6 bases from V and 4 from J; bases not matched to a gene: 11. CDR1 is MNHEY and CDR2 is SMNVEV in the germline V gene (reference sequence). This CDR3 has 16 residues.